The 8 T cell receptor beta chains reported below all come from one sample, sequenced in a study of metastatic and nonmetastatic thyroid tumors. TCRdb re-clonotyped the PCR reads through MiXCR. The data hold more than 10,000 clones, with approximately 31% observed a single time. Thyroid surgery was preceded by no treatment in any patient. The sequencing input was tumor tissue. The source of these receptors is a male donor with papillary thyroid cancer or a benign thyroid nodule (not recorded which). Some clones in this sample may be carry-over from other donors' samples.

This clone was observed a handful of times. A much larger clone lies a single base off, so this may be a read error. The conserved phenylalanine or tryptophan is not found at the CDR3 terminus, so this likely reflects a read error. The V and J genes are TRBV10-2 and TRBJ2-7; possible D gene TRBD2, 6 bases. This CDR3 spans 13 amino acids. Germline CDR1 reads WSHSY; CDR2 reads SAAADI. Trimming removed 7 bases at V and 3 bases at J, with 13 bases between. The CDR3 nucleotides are TGCGCCAGCAAACGGGGGACCAACTACGAGCAGTACCTC. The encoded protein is CASKRGTNYEQYL.

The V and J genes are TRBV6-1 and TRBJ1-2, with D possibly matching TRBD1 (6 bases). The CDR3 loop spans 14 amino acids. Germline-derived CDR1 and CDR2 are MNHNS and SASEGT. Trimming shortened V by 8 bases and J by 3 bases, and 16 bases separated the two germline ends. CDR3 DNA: TGTGCCAGCTCCAAGGGGGGGGCGCACTATGGCTACACCTTC. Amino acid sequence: CASSKGGAHYGYTF.

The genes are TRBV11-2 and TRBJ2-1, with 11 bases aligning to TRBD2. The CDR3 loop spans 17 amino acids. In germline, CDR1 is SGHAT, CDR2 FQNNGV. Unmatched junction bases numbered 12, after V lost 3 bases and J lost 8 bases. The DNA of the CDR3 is TGTGCCAGCAGCTTGGGGTTAGCGGGAGGGCCCAGGGATGAGCAGTTCTTC. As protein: CASSLGLAGGPRDEQFF.

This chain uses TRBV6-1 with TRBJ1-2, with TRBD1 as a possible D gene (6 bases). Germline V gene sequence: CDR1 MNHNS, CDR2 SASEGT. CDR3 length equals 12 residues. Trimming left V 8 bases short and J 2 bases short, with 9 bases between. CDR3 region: CASSTGNYGYTF. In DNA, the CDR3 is TGTGCCAGCTCCACAGGGAACTATGGCTACACCTTC.

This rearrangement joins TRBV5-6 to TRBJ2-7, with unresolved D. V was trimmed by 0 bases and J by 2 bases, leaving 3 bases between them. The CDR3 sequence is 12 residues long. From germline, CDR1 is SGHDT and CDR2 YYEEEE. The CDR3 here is CASSLGAYEQYF. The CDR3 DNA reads TGTGCCAGCAGCTTGGGGGCCTACGAGCAGTACTTC.

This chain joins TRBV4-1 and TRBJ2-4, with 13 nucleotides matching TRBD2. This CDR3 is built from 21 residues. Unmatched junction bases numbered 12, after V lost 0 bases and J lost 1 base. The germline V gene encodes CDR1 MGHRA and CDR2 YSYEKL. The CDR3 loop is CASSQESRTSGGGPAKNIQYF. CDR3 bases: TGCGCCAGCAGCCAAGAGTCTCGGACTAGCGGGGGAGGACCGGCCAAAAACATTCAGTACTTC.

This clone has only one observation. In DNA form, the CDR3 reads TGTGCCAGCAGCAATGGACTATCTCGGGCCGGGGAGCTGTTTTTT. Its translation is CASSNGLSRAGELFF. The chain is built from TRBV9 and TRBJ2-2, with a possible D match to TRBD2 (6 bases). Germline V gene lookup returns CDR1 SGDLS and CDR2 YYNGEE. The V gene lost 4 bases and the J gene lost 6 bases, with 16 bases spanning the gap. This CDR3 region has 15 residues.

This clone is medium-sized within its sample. CDR3 bases: TGTGCCACCAGTGATTCGGTAACAGAATGGTCCGCTAACTATGGCTACACCTTC. Protein: CATSDSVTEWSANYGYTF. The gene calls are TRBV24-1 and TRBJ1-2; D remains unclear. Trimming pared 2 bases from V and 0 bases from J, leaving 18 bases between. The CDR3 has 18 residues. Germline lookup yields CDR1 KGHDR and CDR2 SFDVKD.